This TCR beta chain originates from a study of control samples from healthy donors and cancer patients. The length of the CDR3 is 16 residues. Libraries were prepared by immunoSEQ multiplex PCR; TCRdb keeps only in-frame clonotypes and omits some of them. Of 100,000 to 150,000 clones detected, roughly 92% appear once; the ten largest clones hold 0.5% to 0.7%. What was sequenced was PBMCs. The TCR sequence derives from an elderly man with head and neck cancer. This chain connects TRBV21-1 to TRBJ2-1; the table's D call, TRBD2, has no DNA check behind it. TRBV21-1 is described as a pseudogene. CDR3 residues: CASSKIGLAPYNEQFF. CDR3 bases: TGTGCCAGCAGCAAAATCGGACTAGCTCCCTACAATGAGCAGTTCTTC.